A selection of T cell receptor beta chains follows, all from one sample in a study of CXCR3-negative and CXCR3-positive naive CD8 T cells. Reprocessing the 5' RACE reads, TCRdb reports a single entry for every CDR3 protein and omits DNA. The sample has tens of thousands of distinct CDR3 sequences; the top ten hold approximately 1.9%. What was sequenced was naive CXCR3- CD8+ T cells from blood. These receptors came from a human donor in good health. Some clones in this sample may be carry-over from other donors' samples. The CDR3 runs from the conserved cysteine through the conserved F or W.

v_call,j_call,cdr3_aa
TRBV27,TRBJ1-5,CASSGPGGQPQHF
TRBV27,TRBJ2-1,CASSLSAGAYNEQFF
TRBV29-1,TRBJ2-2,CSVEGAGQGMAGELFF
TRBV7-9,TRBJ2-3,CASSLFRQGTDTQYF
TRBV29-1,TRBJ2-7,CSVGGRGVYEQYF
TRBV21-1,TRBJ1-1,CATEGRDEAFF
TRBV7-9,TRBJ1-1,CASSLGRRGNTEAFF
TRBV20-1,TRBJ2-7,CSARARDSSYEQYF
TRBV20-1,TRBJ2-1,CSAGGLEAYNEQFF
TRBV6-2/TRBV6-3,TRBJ1-1,CASRPSDGYTEAFF
TRBV11-3,TRBJ2-5,CASSPRDNPETQYF
TRBV3-1,TRBJ2-1,CASSRGPYNEQFF
TRBV7-9,TRBJ2-5,CASSLGQGGRKEETQYF
TRBV5-5,TRBJ1-2,CASSSQGINAYTF
TRBV28,TRBJ2-7,CASSPRGGGGAYEQYF
TRBV20-1,TRBJ1-1,CSARPTGITEAFF